The rows below give T cell receptor beta chains drawn from one sample of a study of early T cells in non-severe SARS-CoV-2 infection. TCRdb used MiXCR to reprocess the 5' RACE reads, holding one entry per CDR3 protein. Here the sample spans tens of thousands of distinct CDR3 sequences, roughly 4.5% being singletons. Sequencing was carried out using whole blood. Every receptor here comes from an adult who was a healthcare worker with PCR-confirmed SARS-CoV-2 infection or an uninfected control (not recorded which). The CDR3 runs from the conserved cysteine through the conserved F or W. D genes are given only for firm matches. The size of a clone is reported for some rows only, either as once, few or many, or as a class for expanded clones.

J: TRBJ1-1; size: many; D: TRBD1; V: TRBV18; DNA: TGTGCCAGCTCACCGCAGACCGACAGGGGCGGGACTGAAGCTTTCTTT; CDR3: CASSPQTDRGGTEAFF
J: TRBJ2-3; size: many; D: TRBD2; V: TRBV10-1; DNA: TGCGCCAGCAGTGGTGGACTAGCGACAGATACGCAGTATTTT; CDR3: CASSGGLATDTQYF
J: TRBJ1-1; size: -; D: -; V: TRBV10-3; DNA: TGTGCCATCAGTGAGAGGGGCAACACTGAAGCTTTCTTT; CDR3: CAISERGNTEAFF
J: TRBJ2-7; size: few; D: -; V: TRBV11-2; DNA: TGTGCCAGCAGCCAGGTGGCAGGCGACACCTACGAGCAGTACTTC; CDR3: CASSQVAGDTYEQYF
J: TRBJ2-2; size: many; D: -; V: TRBV2; DNA: TGTGCCAGCAGTGAATCCGCAGGGCCCGGGGAGCTGTTTTTT; CDR3: CASSESAGPGELFF
J: TRBJ2-6; size: -; D: -; V: TRBV18; DNA: TGTGCCAGCTCGGACTCTGGGGCCAACGTCCTGACTTTC; CDR3: CASSDSGANVLTF
J: TRBJ2-5; size: many; D: -; V: TRBV2; DNA: TGTGCCAGCAGTGACCAGGGTTTAGAGACCCAGTACTTC; CDR3: CASSDQGLETQYF
J: TRBJ2-7; size: few; D: -; V: TRBV28; DNA: TGTGCCAGCAGGGGGTGGGCAAAAGACGAGCAGTACTTC; CDR3: CASRGWAKDEQYF
J: TRBJ2-2; size: few; D: -; V: TRBV28; DNA: TGTGCCAGCAGTTTGGGACCAGTAACCGGGGAGCTGTTTTTT; CDR3: CASSLGPVTGELFF
J: TRBJ2-5; size: many; D: TRBD2; V: TRBV29-1; DNA: TGCAGCGTTGTGCGGGGGGGCCCGGAGACCCAGTACTTC; CDR3: CSVVRGGPETQYF
J: TRBJ2-3; size: -; D: TRBD1; V: TRBV7-6; DNA: TGTGCCAGCAGCGGCAGACAGGGCTTAACATTTACAGATACGCAGTATTTT; CDR3: CASSGRQGLTFTDTQYF
J: TRBJ2-2; size: many; D: TRBD1; V: TRBV6-2/TRBV6-3; DNA: TGTGCCAGCAAACGGGACAGATTGAACACCGGGGAGCTGTTTTTT; CDR3: CASKRDRLNTGELFF
J: TRBJ2-4; size: many; D: -; V: TRBV9; DNA: TGTGCCAGCAGCGCTAAAAACATTCAGTACTTC; CDR3: CASSAKNIQYF
J: TRBJ2-2; size: few; D: -; V: TRBV5-1; DNA: TGCGCCAGCAGCTTCACGACTAGTTCGACCGGGGAGCTGTTTTTT; CDR3: CASSFTTSSTGELFF
J: TRBJ1-2; size: many; D: TRBD1; V: TRBV20-1; DNA: TGCAGTGCCCCCGGGACAGGGAGCTATGGCTACACCTTC; CDR3: CSAPGTGSYGYTF
J: TRBJ2-5; size: few; D: TRBD1; V: TRBV3-1; DNA: TGTGCCAGCAGCAACCGGGACAGGGCAAGTCTAGAGACCCAGTACTTC; CDR3: CASSNRDRASLETQYF
J: TRBJ1-4; size: few; D: -; V: TRBV7-9; DNA: TGTGCCAGCAGCTTTTCGGACGCAGATGAAAAACTGTTTTTT; CDR3: CASSFSDADEKLFF
J: TRBJ1-2; size: many; D: -; V: TRBV13; DNA: TGTGCCAGCAGCTTGGAAGCAGGGCCCTATGGCTACACCTTC; CDR3: CASSLEAGPYGYTF
J: TRBJ2-1; size: medium-sized; D: -; V: TRBV7-8; DNA: TGTGCCAGCAGCTCCGGACAGTACAATGAGCAGTTCTTC; CDR3: CASSSGQYNEQFF
J: TRBJ2-1; size: few; D: TRBD2; V: TRBV5-1; DNA: TGCGCCAGCAGCTTGGTGGCGGGGGGGCCTGGTGAGCAGTTCTTC; CDR3: CASSLVAGGPGEQFF
J: TRBJ2-3; size: many; D: -; V: TRBV27; DNA: TGTGCCAGCAGTTTTTCACAGGGCAGTTTAGATACGCAGTATTTT; CDR3: CASSFSQGSLDTQYF
J: TRBJ2-1; size: -; D: -; V: TRBV20-1; DNA: TGCAGTGCGAATCCATACGGGGGAAAAAGCTCCTACAATGAGCAGTTCTTC; CDR3: CSANPYGGKSSYNEQFF
J: TRBJ1-1; size: many; D: -; V: TRBV12-3/TRBV12-4; DNA: TGTGCCAGCAGTCCCGAAAAGGGTCTAATCACTGAAGCTTTCTTT; CDR3: CASSPEKGLITEAFF
J: TRBJ2-1; size: -; D: TRBD2; V: TRBV6-7; DNA: TGTGCCATCTTAACGGGGGGATCCTACAATGAGCAGTTCTTC; CDR3: CAILTGGSYNEQFF
J: TRBJ1-3; size: -; D: -; V: TRBV4-2; DNA: TGTGCCAGCAGCCAAGGGGGAGGGCCTGGAAACACCATATATTTT; CDR3: CASSQGGGPGNTIYF
J: TRBJ2-6; size: few; D: TRBD1; V: TRBV4-1; DNA: TGCGCCAGCAGCCAAGAAAGGACAGGGTCTGGGGCCAACGTCCTGACTTTC; CDR3: CASSQERTGSGANVLTF
J: TRBJ2-2; size: many; D: TRBD1; V: TRBV5-1; DNA: TGCGCCAGCAGCACCCAGGGGGCGCAGACCGGGGAGCTGTTTTTT; CDR3: CASSTQGAQTGELFF
J: TRBJ2-7; size: many; D: TRBD1; V: TRBV7-2; DNA: TGTGCCAGCAGCGTGGACAGGACTTCCTACGAGCAGTACTTC; CDR3: CASSVDRTSYEQYF
J: TRBJ2-5; size: many; D: -; V: TRBV6-1; DNA: TGTGCCAGCAGTCCCCTGACCGGGGCTGGGGAGACCCAGTACTTC; CDR3: CASSPLTGAGETQYF
J: TRBJ2-3; size: many; D: -; V: TRBV10-3; DNA: TGTGCCATCAGTGAAGACGGACTATCCACAGATACGCAGTATTTT; CDR3: CAISEDGLSTDTQYF
J: TRBJ2-1; size: -; D: -; V: TRBV7-2; DNA: TGTGCCAGCAGCCTGGACGGTCTTCCTAACAATGAGCAGTTCTTC; CDR3: CASSLDGLPNNEQFF
J: TRBJ1-2; size: few; D: -; V: TRBV30; DNA: TGTGCCTGGAGCCCAGGGAGAGTCTATGGCTACACCTTC; CDR3: CAWSPGRVYGYTF
J: TRBJ2-7; size: few; D: TRBD2; V: TRBV28; DNA: TGTGCCAGCAGCCCCCTCTCAGCGGAGCGGGGGGACATGTACGAGCAGTACTTC; CDR3: CASSPLSAERGDMYEQYF
J: TRBJ1-2; size: -; D: -; V: TRBV2; DNA: TGTGCCAGCAGTGATGGACGGCTACGGGGCTACACCTTC; CDR3: CASSDGRLRGYTF
J: TRBJ1-1; size: few; D: -; V: TRBV7-2; DNA: TGTGCCAGCAGCTTAGCCGGACAGCCGAACACTGAAGCTTTCTTT; CDR3: CASSLAGQPNTEAFF
J: TRBJ1-5; size: many; D: TRBD1; V: TRBV30; DNA: TGTGCCTGCCGTCTCCAGGACAGGCCCAATCAGCCCCAGCATTTT; CDR3: CACRLQDRPNQPQHF
J: TRBJ1-2; size: many; D: -; V: TRBV20-1; DNA: TGCAGTGCTAGTGGTCTTAACTATGGCTACACCTTC; CDR3: CSASGLNYGYTF
J: TRBJ1-1; size: -; D: TRBD1; V: TRBV6-2/TRBV6-3; DNA: TGTGCCAGCAGTACCTACCTGACAGGGGGGATCACTGAAGCTTTCTTT; CDR3: CASSTYLTGGITEAFF
J: TRBJ2-3; size: -; D: -; V: TRBV2; DNA: TGTGCCAGCAGCCTCCCCACCACAGATACGCAGTATTTT; CDR3: CASSLPTTDTQYF
J: TRBJ2-7; size: few; D: TRBD2; V: TRBV11-2; DNA: TGTGCCAGCAGCTTCACTAGCGGGGCCACATACGAGCAGTACTTC; CDR3: CASSFTSGATYEQYF
J: TRBJ2-1; size: many; D: TRBD2; V: TRBV3-1; DNA: TGTGCCAGCAGCCATGGGACTAACCCCAATGAGCAGTTCTTC; CDR3: CASSHGTNPNEQFF
J: TRBJ1-1; size: few; D: -; V: TRBV4-3; DNA: TGCGCCAGCAGCCAAACTCGGAACACTGAAGCTTTCTTT; CDR3: CASSQTRNTEAFF
J: TRBJ2-1; size: many; D: -; V: TRBV24-1; DNA: TGTGCCACCAGTGATGGAGCGGCGGGGTACAATGAGCAGTTCTTC; CDR3: CATSDGAAGYNEQFF
J: TRBJ1-2; size: many; D: TRBD1; V: TRBV20-1; DNA: TGCAGTGCTAGGGCGACAGGGGGAAACTCCTATGGCTACACCTTC; CDR3: CSARATGGNSYGYTF
J: TRBJ2-3; size: many; D: TRBD1; V: TRBV9; DNA: TGTGCCAGCAGCCCTAGACAGGGTTTGGGCACAGATACGCAGTATTTT; CDR3: CASSPRQGLGTDTQYF
J: TRBJ2-3; size: many; D: -; V: TRBV5-1; DNA: TGCGCCAGCAGCTTGGACGGGTTTGGCACAGATACGCAGTATTTT; CDR3: CASSLDGFGTDTQYF
J: TRBJ2-3; size: many; D: -; V: TRBV12-2; DNA: TGTGCAAGTCGCTTAGGCGACTTCACAGATACGCAGTATTTT; CDR3: CASRLGDFTDTQYF
J: TRBJ2-3; size: many; D: -; V: TRBV7-3; DNA: TGTGCCAGCAGCTTGGACGGTTGGGGGCAGTATTTT; CDR3: CASSLDGWGQYF
J: TRBJ2-1; size: many; D: TRBD1; V: TRBV10-2; DNA: TGCGCCAGCAGTGTAGGGACAGGGTTTTTGAATGAGCAGTTCTTC; CDR3: CASSVGTGFLNEQFF
J: TRBJ2-1; size: -; D: TRBD1; V: TRBV30; DNA: TGTGCCTGGAGTCAAGGACAGGGGGCTTTCAATGAGCAGTTCTTC; CDR3: CAWSQGQGAFNEQFF
J: TRBJ2-5; size: many; D: -; V: TRBV7-9; DNA: TGTGCCAGCAGCTTCCGGGGAAGCGCCCAGACCCAGTACTTC; CDR3: CASSFRGSAQTQYF
J: TRBJ2-1; size: many; D: TRBD1; V: TRBV19; DNA: TGTGCCAGTAGTACAACCGGGACAGGGAAACTCTACAATGAGCAGTTCTTC; CDR3: CASSTTGTGKLYNEQFF
J: TRBJ2-7; size: many; D: -; V: TRBV7-9; DNA: TGTGCCAGCACCCGGGACTTCCACGAGCAGTACTTC; CDR3: CASTRDFHEQYF
J: TRBJ2-2; size: few; D: -; V: TRBV4-3; DNA: TGCGCCAGCAGCCAAGATACGGCCGGGGAGCTGTTTTTT; CDR3: CASSQDTAGELFF
J: TRBJ2-2; size: -; D: -; V: TRBV5-6; DNA: TGTGCCAGCAGCTGGGCAGGGTTCACCGGGGAGCTGTTTTTT; CDR3: CASSWAGFTGELFF